This T cell receptor (beta chain) was observed in a study of somatic mutations in cytotoxic T cells in rheumatoid arthritis. The J segment lost 0 bases and the V segment lost 4 bases, leaving 10 bases of the junction unmatched. Germline CDR1 is SGHVS and CDR2 is FQNEAQ. This CDR3 has 18 amino acids. TCRdb's copy holds only in-frame clones and misses some; the assay was immunoSEQ multiplex PCR. The sample carries tens of thousands of clones, approximately 86% recorded once. Points on this clone: Its antigen is not known.

CD4+ cells and CD8+ cells were each obtained through positive magnetic bead selection, and their purity was assessed by flow cytometry. General study results and limits: An age-related increase in CD8+ clonality was seen in rheumatoid arthritis patients but not in healthy controls. Levels of CD8+ T-cell clonality in rheumatoid arthritis patients were statistically indistinguishable from those seen in age-matched healthy controls, with no significant difference.

The clonotype originates from an adult with rheumatoid arthritis. The chain uses TRBV7-8 and TRBJ2-7; 12 bases are a match to TRBD2. The sample was CD8+ T cells sorted from blood. DNA of the CDR3: TGTGCCAGCAGCTCCCCGGGACTAGCGGGCCTAAGCTCCTACGAGCAGTACTTC. This translates into CASSSPGLAGLSSYEQYF.